This T cell receptor beta chain was sequenced in a study of cytomegalovirus exposure and HLA in healthy donors. On the study more broadly: The study's early data release held around 85 million unique TCRs from HLA-typed donors.

The germline gives CDR1 GTSNPN, CDR2 SVGIG (reference sequence). Deletions cut 5 bases from V and 4 bases from J, with 21 bases between. The CDR3 totals 16 residues. 13 Jbeta primers and 60 Vbeta primers were used for the PCR. Measured with immunoSEQ multiplex PCR; TCRdb has only the in-frame clones, and not every one. This table holds about 160,000 clones, approximately 79% found once. The sample was PBMCs. The sequence derives from a middle-aged man in good health and CMV-seropositive. The rearrangement uses TRBV30 and TRBJ1-3; D possibly corresponds to TRBD1 (6 bases). The DNA for the CDR3 is TGTGCCTGGTTTCGCCAGACAGGTTCGAGAGGAAACACCATATATTTT. Translated: CAWFRQTGSRGNTIYF.